The 29 T cell receptor beta chains reported below all come from one sample, sequenced in a study of technical replicates of blood from a few donors. The method was immunoSEQ multiplex PCR; TCRdb's version includes in-frame clones alone and lacks a portion of them. The data show about 100,000 clones, 85% to 95% seen once. Sequencing input: T cells isolated from PBMCs. These receptors came from a human donor in good health.

The V and J genes are TRBV5-1 and TRBJ2-3; 10 positions match TRBD2. Germline V lookup: CDR1 SGHRS, CDR2 YFSETQ. CDR3 length equals 18 residues. After removal of 0 bases from V and 2 bases from J, the junction contained 9 bases not matched to a gene. The CDR3 nucleotides are TGCGCCAGCAGCTTGGGGCTAGGAGCGGGAGGGATCACAGATACGCAGTATTTT. Amino acids: CASSLGLGAGGITDTQYF.

V usage is TRBV27 and J usage is TRBJ1-5; a possible D gene is TRBD1 (5 bases). The CDR3 has 14 amino acids. CDR1 and CDR2 (germline): MNHEY, SMNVEV (reference sequence). Trimming removed 2 bases from V and 10 bases from J, with 15 bases in between. CDR3: CASSLGGTARPQHF. For the CDR3, the DNA is TGTGCCAGCAGTTTAGGCGGGACTGCGCGTCCCCAGCATTTT.

CDR3: CASSLIVLPGIGTEAFF. DNA of the CDR3: TGTGCCAGCAGCTTAATTGTCCTCCCGGGGATAGGGACTGAAGCTTTCTTT. The chain recombines TRBV7-9 with TRBJ1-1; D ambiguous. Germline V gene lookup returns CDR1 SEHNR and CDR2 FQNEAQ (reference sequence). The CDR3 contains 17 residues. With 2 bases removed from V and 5 bases from J, the gap between germline ends came to 21 bases.

V usage is TRBV20-1 and J usage is TRBJ1-4; 9 positions match TRBD1. The CDR3 consists of 11 residues. Germline V gene data show CDR1 as DFQATT and CDR2 as SNEGSKA (reference sequence). CDR3 bases: TGCAGCGTGACAGGGGGTGAAAAACTGTTTTTT. It codes for CSVTGGEKLFF.

The chain uses TRBV18 and TRBJ1-1; the match to TRBD1 covers 7 bases. CDR3 length: 14 residues. Germline CDR1 reads KGHSH; CDR2 reads LQKENI. After removal of 3 bases from V and 1 base from J, the junction contained 2 bases not matched to a gene. CDR3 DNA: TGTGCCAGCTCACCGGGACAGCAGAACACTGAAGCTTTCTTT. The encoded protein is CASSPGQQNTEAFF.

This chain joins TRBV18 and TRBJ1-1; 9 positions agree with TRBD1. The junction had 7 bases not matched to a gene; V was cut back by 3 bases and J by 2 bases. The CDR3 runs 16 residues. From germline, CDR1 is KGHSH and CDR2 LQKENI. The CDR3 is CASSPWDRDFNTEAFF. Here the CDR3 DNA reads TGTGCCAGCTCACCCTGGGACAGGGATTTTAACACTGAAGCTTTCTTT.

The genes are TRBV7-3 and TRBJ2-2; maybe TRBD2 (5 bases). CDR1 and CDR2 (germline): SGHTA, FQGTGA. V gave up 5 bases and J gave up 1 base, with 14 bases separating them. The CDR3 spans 16 residues. CDR3 coding DNA: TGTGCCAGCAGCCTGCTGGCGGGCCTGAACACCGGGGAGCTGTTTTTT. Translated, it gives CASSLLAGLNTGELFF.

The rearrangement joins TRBV29-1 to TRBJ1-1; 8 bases match TRBD1. The trim removed 5 bases at V and 4 bases at J, leaving 6 bases unmatched. The CDR3 runs 13 residues. Looked up from germline, CDR1 is SQVTM and CDR2 is ANQGSEA. CDR3 in amino acids: CSVLQGGGTEAFF. As DNA, the CDR3 is TGCAGCGTTCTACAGGGGGGAGGCACTGAAGCTTTCTTT.

This chain connects TRBV6-1 to TRBJ1-1; TRBD1 might be the D (5 bases). Trimming removed 4 bases from V and 2 bases from J, with 14 bases in between. CDR1 and CDR2 from the germline V gene are MNHNS and SASEGT. The length of the CDR3 is 15 residues. The CDR3 DNA reads as TGTGCCAGCAGTGTGGTTGGGGGGGATAACACTGAAGCTTTCTTT. Translated, it gives CASSVVGGDNTEAFF.

The V and J genes are TRBV5-1 and TRBJ2-1; 14 positions agree with TRBD2. CDR1 and CDR2 (germline): SGHRS, YFSETQ. The CDR3 is 15 amino acids. V lost 1 base to trimming and J lost 7 bases; unmatched junction nucleotides: 1. CDR3 nucleotide sequence: TGCGCCAGCAGCTTGCGACTAGCGGGAGGGAATGAGCAGTTCTTC. This encodes CASSLRLAGGNEQFF.

CDR3 coding DNA: TGTGCCAGCAGCTTAATGGGACTAGCGGGAGGAGATACGCAGTATTTT. It specifies CASSLMGLAGGDTQYF. The rearrangement links TRBV7-9 to TRBJ2-3; 15 bases match TRBD2. CDR3 length: 16 residues. Germline CDR1 reads SEHNR; CDR2 reads FQNEAQ (reference sequence). The junction had 2 bases not matched to a gene; V was cut back by 2 bases and J by 5 bases. Full variable domain (missing parts from reference TRBV7-9 and TRBJ2-3): DTGVSQNPRHKITKRGQNVTFRCDPISEHNRLYWYRQTLGQGPEFLTYFQNEAQLEKSRLLSDRFSAERPKGSFSTLEIQRTEQGDSAMYLCASSLMGLAGGDTQYFGPGTRLTVL.

The chain uses TRBV7-2 and TRBJ1-5; TRBD1 is a possible D gene (6 bases). Looked up from germline, CDR1 is SGHTA and CDR2 is FQGNSA. This CDR3 contains 17 residues. The V end lost 5 bases, the J end lost 3 bases, and 20 bases lay between the germline ends. The CDR3: CASSRFGGGQINQPQHF. The CDR3 nucleotides are TGTGCCAGCAGCCGATTTGGGGGCGGACAGATCAATCAGCCCCAGCATTTT.

The chain has TRBV11-2 and TRBJ2-1; the match to TRBD2 covers 11 bases. V lost 5 bases to trimming and J lost 5 bases; unmatched junction nucleotides: 5. CDR3 length: 15 residues. Germline values: CDR1 SGHAT, CDR2 FQNNGV. The DNA of the CDR3 is TGTGCCAGCAGCCCCGGGACTAGCGGAAACAATGAGCAGTTCTTC. Protein: CASSPGTSGNNEQFF. The full variable domain, completed using reference TRBV11-2 and TRBJ2-1, is EAGVAQSPRYKIIEKRQSVAFWCNPISGHATLYWYQQILGQGPKLLIQFQNNGVVDDSQLPKDRFSAERLKGVDSTLKIQPAKLEDSAVYLCASSPGTSGNNEQFFGPGTRLTVL.

This clone occurred once. The chain employs TRBV5-1 and TRBJ2-1, with 8 bases matching TRBD1. V lost 4 bases to trimming and J lost 0 bases; unmatched junction nucleotides: 3. The CDR3 contains 15 residues. From germline, CDR1 is SGHRS and CDR2 YFSETQ. The CDR3 DNA follows: TGCGCCAGCAGCCCCGGACAGGGCTCCTACAATGAGCAGTTCTTC. Its translation: CASSPGQGSYNEQFF. Looking up the rest from reference TRBV5-1 and TRBJ2-1 gives the full variable domain: KAGVTQTPRYLIKTRGQQVTLSCSPISGHRSVSWYQQTPGQGLQFLFEYFSETQRNKGNFPGRFSGRQFSNSRSEMNVSTLELGDSALYLCASSPGQGSYNEQFFGPGTRLTVL.

This chain uses TRBV4-1 with TRBJ2-3; D is perhaps TRBD1 (6 bases). The V end lost 0 bases, the J end lost 5 bases, and 21 bases lay between the germline ends. The CDR3 is made up of 18 amino acids. The V gene's germline CDR1 is MGHRA and CDR2 YSYEKL. In DNA, the CDR3 is TGCGCCAGCAGCCAAGACTTCCCTGCAGGGGCGGTGGGAGATACGCAGTATTTT. As protein: CASSQDFPAGAVGDTQYF.

The chain uses TRBV7-3 and TRBJ1-2, with 9 nucleotides matching TRBD1. The CDR3 length is 15 residues. V was pared by 5 bases and J by 4 bases, with 8 bases of the junction left unmatched. Looked up from germline, CDR1 is SGHTA and CDR2 is FQGTGA. CDR3 region: CASSGWGQGTYGYTF. Here the CDR3 DNA reads TGTGCCAGCAGCGGATGGGGACAGGGCACCTATGGCTACACCTTC.

CDR3 DNA: TGTGCCAGCAGAGACAGCTCTGGGGCCAACGTCCTGACTTTC. The encoded protein is CASRDSSGANVLTF. The chain combines TRBV7-8 with TRBJ2-6; D is possibly TRBD1 (5 bases). The germline gives CDR1 SGHVS, CDR2 FQNEAQ. V shed 6 bases and J shed 0 bases, with 6 bases lying between them. The CDR3 is 14 residues long.

This clone was seen only once. J is TRBJ1-2 and V is TRBV6-5; TRBD1 matches at 7 bases. The length of the CDR3 is 14 residues. The germline CDR1 and CDR2 sequences are MNHEY and SVGAGI. J gave up 0 bases and V 4 bases, and 2 bases lay outside the gene matches. The CDR3 spells CASSSTGANYGYTF. CDR3 nucleotides: TGTGCCAGCAGTTCTACAGGGGCTAACTATGGCTACACCTTC.

The rearrangement uses TRBV7-2 and TRBJ2-1, with TRBD2 matching 7 bases. Germline V gene data show CDR1 as SGHTA and CDR2 as FQGNSA. The CDR3 spans 15 residues. V dropped 5 bases and J dropped 3; count of bases not matched to a gene: 7. The CDR3 here is CASSLTSAYYNEQFF. The DNA for the CDR3 is TGTGCCAGCAGCCTAACTAGCGCCTACTACAATGAGCAGTTCTTC. Full variable domain (rest looked up from reference TRBV7-2 and TRBJ2-1): GAGVSQSPSNKVTEKGKDVELRCDPISGHTALYWYRQSLGQGLEFLIYFQGNSAPDKSGLPSDRFSAERTGGSVSTLTIQRTQQEDSAVYLCASSLTSAYYNEQFFGPGTRLTVL.

The V gene is TRBV19, the J gene TRBJ2-6; D is uncertain. CDR3 length: 15 amino acids. The germline V and J ends were trimmed by 3 bases and 4 bases, with 10 bases remaining between them. Germline assignment: CDR1 LNHDA and CDR2 SQIVND (reference sequence). CDR3 nucleotide sequence: TGTGCCAGTAGTATGAGAACGTCAGGGGCCAACGTCCTGACTTTC. Translation gives CASSMRTSGANVLTF. The full variable domain, completed using reference TRBV19 and TRBJ2-6, is DGGITQSPKYLFRKEGQNVTLSCEQNLNHDAMYWYRQDPGQGLRLIYYSQIVNDFQKGDIAEGYSVSREKKESFPLTVTSAQKNPTAFYLCASSMRTSGANVLTFGAGSRLTVL.

CDR3 sequence: CASSETSGRATGELFF. The CDR3, as DNA: TGTGCCAGCAGCGAAACTAGCGGGAGGGCGACCGGGGAGCTGTTTTTT. The chain links TRBV2 to TRBJ2-2, with TRBD2 identical over 13 bases. CDR3 length: 16 amino acids. Trimming cost V 6 bases and J 5 bases; bases outside gene matches: 6. Germline V gene data show CDR1 as SNHLY and CDR2 as FYNNEI.

The chain combines TRBV4-2 with TRBJ2-1; TRBD2 agrees at 11 bases. The junction had 7 bases not matched to a gene; V was cut back by 1 base and J by 8 bases. CDR1 is LGHNA, CDR2 YNFKEQ, per germline. The CDR3 loop spans 16 amino acids. CDR3 in amino acids: CASSQGLTSGIYEQFF. In DNA, the CDR3 is TGTGCCAGCAGCCAAGGGCTGACTAGCGGGATCTATGAGCAGTTCTTC.

This rearrangement joins TRBV4-3 to TRBJ2-7; maybe TRBD1 (5 bases). V shed 0 bases and J shed 8 bases, with 14 bases lying between them. Germline loops: CDR1 LGHNA, CDR2 YSLEER. The CDR3 contains 14 residues. The CDR3 DNA sequence: TGCGCCAGCAGCCAAGACTGGGGCAGCACTCAGCAGTACTTC. Translating gives CASSQDWGSTQQYF.

The chain links TRBV5-8 to TRBJ2-1; maybe TRBD2 (5 bases). The CDR3 runs 19 residues. Germline-derived CDR1 and CDR2 are SGHTS and YDEGEE. Trimming pared 0 bases from V and 1 base from J, leaving 20 bases between. CDR3 sequence: CASSLGPRAVPRSYNEQFF. In nucleotides, the CDR3 is TGTGCCAGCAGCTTGGGGCCGCGGGCCGTGCCGCGATCCTACAATGAGCAGTTCTTC.

The chain couples TRBV7-2 to TRBJ2-7, with TRBD2 matching over 13 bases. Germline V gene lookup returns CDR1 SGHTA and CDR2 FQGNSA. CDR3 length: 15 amino acids. Trimming cost V 5 bases and J 4 bases; bases outside gene matches: 5. CDR3 coding DNA: TGTGCCAGCAGCCAAGGACTAGCGGGGGTTTACGAGCAGTACTTC. Translating gives CASSQGLAGVYEQYF.

The V gene is TRBV7-9, the J gene TRBJ1-3; a weak D match, TRBD1 (6 bases). The CDR3 length is 15 residues. Between the trimmed V and J ends, which lost 2 bases and 2 bases, there was a span of 10 bases. The germline V gene has CDR1 SEHNR and CDR2 FQNEAQ (reference sequence). CDR3: CASSLLGGPGNTIYF. The DNA of the CDR3 is TGTGCCAGCAGCTTATTGGGGGGGCCTGGAAACACCATATATTTT.

The chain employs TRBV27 and TRBJ2-4; tentatively, D is TRBD1 (7 bases). The germline V and J ends were trimmed by 6 bases and 0 bases, with 15 bases remaining between them. In germline, CDR1 is MNHEY, CDR2 SMNVEV (reference sequence). There are 16 residues in the CDR3. The CDR3 spells CASRAPGGLAKNIQYF. CDR3 in DNA: TGTGCCAGCAGGGCGCCAGGGGGACTAGCCAAAAACATTCAGTACTTC.

CDR3 protein: CASKRPGAITYTF. CDR3 coding DNA: TGTGCCAGCAAGAGACCAGGTGCTATTACCTACACCTTC. This chain links TRBV6-1 with TRBJ1-2; D uncertain. The CDR3 is made up of 13 amino acids. Trimming pared 7 bases from V and 10 bases from J, leaving 19 bases between. Germline CDR1 reads MNHNS; CDR2 reads SASEGT.

This clone has only one observation. The identical CDR3 is also encoded by other nucleotide sequences in the sample. The chain joins TRBV9 to TRBJ2-1, with D unresolved. CDR1 and CDR2 (germline): SGDLS, YYNGEE. The CDR3 is 12 amino acids. V shed 3 bases and J shed 4 bases, with 5 bases lying between them. The CDR3 loop is CASSDSYNEQFF. The CDR3 nucleotides are TGTGCCAGCAGCGACTCTTACAATGAGCAGTTCTTC.